These 23 T cell receptor beta chains originate from one sample sequenced in a study of OX40 agonist ivuxolimab in advanced cancers. Only in-frame clones appear in the TCRdb table, and some are missing; sequencing was by immunoSEQ multiplex PCR. This sample has over 40,000 clones, with more than 70% found just once. Sequenced material: CD4+ or CD8+ T cells sorted from blood, taken in a trial of the OX40 agonist ivuxolimab. These receptors all stem from an adult with an advanced solid tumor such as melanoma, head and neck, liver or kidney cancer.

The CDR3 region is CASSPGLVRETQYF. The CDR3 region has the DNA TGTGCCAGCAGCCCTGGACTAGTCAGGGAGACCCAGTACTTC. The chain recombines TRBV7-2 with TRBJ2-5, with 7 bases that match TRBD2. Germline CDR1 SGHTA, CDR2 FQGNSA. CDR3 length equals 14 residues. Trimming removed 5 bases from V and 5 bases from J; junction bases left unmatched: 8.

The chain employs TRBV9 and TRBJ1-6; D perhaps matches TRBD1 (5 bases). This CDR3 contains 13 residues. The germline V and J ends were trimmed by 2 bases and 7 bases, with 7 bases remaining between them. In germline, CDR1 is SGDLS, CDR2 YYNGEE. CDR3 sequence: CASSVTVNSPLHF. CDR3 bases: TGTGCCAGCAGCGTGACAGTAAATTCACCCCTCCACTTT.

This clone has more than one count but fewer than ten. This chain links TRBV5-1 with TRBJ1-4; D possibly corresponds to TRBD1 (6 bases). Germline V gene lookup returns CDR1 SGHRS and CDR2 YFSETQ. Trimming shortened V by 4 bases and J by 6 bases, and 16 bases separated the two germline ends. The CDR3 loop spans 15 amino acids. CDR3 sequence (DNA): TGCGCCAGCAGCAATTCGGGACAAACCCATGAAAAACTGTTTTTT. Translation: CASSNSGQTHEKLFF.

This chain joins TRBV28 and TRBJ2-2; unclear D gene. The ends were cut back, 3 bases at V and 4 bases at J, with 9 bases in the middle. The length of the CDR3 is 14 residues. Looked up from germline, CDR1 is MDHEN and CDR2 is SYDVKM. As DNA, the CDR3 is TGTGCCAGCAGTTTTGTAGGCGGCACCGGGGAGCTGTTTTTT. It encodes CASSFVGGTGELFF.

V usage is TRBV28 and J usage is TRBJ1-3, with 8 bases that match TRBD1. V was pared by 3 bases and J by 4 bases, with 5 bases of the junction left unmatched. Germline V gene sequence: CDR1 MDHEN, CDR2 SYDVKM. This CDR3 spans 15 amino acids. CDR3 protein: CASSLGQASGNTIYF. CDR3 DNA: TGTGCCAGCAGTTTGGGACAGGCAAGCGGAAACACCATATATTTT.

The chain employs TRBV19 and TRBJ1-5; 11 positions agree with TRBD1. This CDR3 is 16 amino acids long. V dropped 3 bases and J dropped 4; count of bases not matched to a gene: 5. Germline values: CDR1 LNHDA, CDR2 SQIVND (reference sequence). This CDR3 is CASSIPGQGGNQPQHF. The CDR3 DNA reads as TGTGCCAGTAGTATCCCGGGACAGGGGGGGAATCAGCCCCAGCATTTT.

This clone turned up a few times. The chain uses TRBV2 and TRBJ1-6; TRBD1 agrees at 8 bases. The CDR3 contains 13 residues. The V and J ends lost 6 bases and 13 bases, in that order; junction bases with no gene match: 8. Germline values: CDR1 SNHLY, CDR2 FYNNEI. CDR3 nucleotide sequence: TGTGCCAGCAGGACAGGGGATGGAATGCCCCTCCACTTT. It is translated as CASRTGDGMPLHF. The full variable domain, completed using reference TRBV2 and TRBJ1-6, is EPEVTQTPSHQVTQMGQEVILRCVPISNHLYFYWYRQILGQKVEFLVSFYNNEISEKSEIFDDQFSVERPDGSNFTLKIRSTKLEDSAMYFCASRTGDGMPLHFGNGTRLTVT.

The chain recombines TRBV30 with TRBJ1-5, with D tentatively TRBD1 (5 bases). Trimming left V 3 bases short and J 2 bases short, with 14 bases between. This CDR3 region has 15 residues. Looked up from germline, CDR1 is GTSNPN and CDR2 is SVGIG (reference sequence). The CDR3 DNA sequence: TGTGCCTGGAGCGACCCCCAGGGCGGCAATCAGCCCCAGCATTTT. Translated, it gives CAWSDPQGGNQPQHF.

V usage is TRBV2 and J usage is TRBJ1-3, with a weak D call TRBD1 (6 bases). CDR3 length: 14 amino acids. V shed 0 bases and J shed 4 bases, with 7 bases lying between them. Germline CDR1 is SNHLY and CDR2 is FYNNEI. The CDR3 DNA is TGTGCCAGCAGTGAAGCAAGGGGGGGAAACACCATATATTTT. This sequence encodes CASSEARGGNTIYF. The full variable domain, completed using reference TRBV2 and TRBJ1-3, is EPEVTQTPSHQVTQMGQEVILRCVPISNHLYFYWYRQILGQKVEFLVSFYNNEISEKSEIFDDQFSVERPDGSNFTLKIRSTKLEDSAMYFCASSEARGGNTIYFGEGSWLTVV.

V gene TRBV28 combines with J gene TRBJ2-5, with a weak D call TRBD1 (6 bases). Germline assignment: CDR1 MDHEN and CDR2 SYDVKM. There are 19 residues in the CDR3. V was clipped by 5 bases and J by 3 bases, with 28 bases between them. CDR3: CASSLLNSGEINREETQYF. CDR3 bases: TGTGCCAGCAGTCTACTCAACTCAGGGGAGATTAATCGTGAAGAGACCCAGTACTTC.

This clone came up once. V usage is TRBV7-6 and J usage is TRBJ2-2, with D hard to call. Germline CDR1 and CDR2: SGHVS and FNYEAQ. V lost 6 bases and J lost 7, with 6 bases in between. There are 11 residues in the CDR3. Here the CDR3 reads CASSLYGELFF. DNA for the CDR3: TGTGCCAGCAGTCTCTACGGGGAGCTGTTTTTT. Using reference TRBV7-6 and TRBJ2-2 for the parts outside the CDR3, the full variable domain is GAGVSQSPRYKVTKRGQDVALRCDPISGHVSLYWYRQALGQGPEFLTYFNYEAQQDKSGLPNDRFSAERPEGSISTLTIQRTEQRDSAMYRCASSLYGELFFGEGSRLTVL.

The CDR3 region is CASSPWDRSYGYTF. CDR3 nucleotide sequence: TGTGCCAGCAGTCCCTGGGACAGATCCTATGGCTACACCTTC. The genes are TRBV27 and TRBJ1-2; the match to TRBD1 covers 7 bases. J lost 4 bases, V lost 5 bases, and 7 bases had no gene match. From germline, CDR1 is MNHEY and CDR2 SMNVEV (reference sequence). This CDR3 contains 14 residues.

J is TRBJ2-2 and V is TRBV6-6; TRBD2 aligns across 7 bases. J lost 5 bases, V lost 8 bases, and 11 bases had no gene match. The CDR3 is made up of 15 amino acids. Looked up from germline, CDR1 is MNHNY and CDR2 is SVGAGI (reference sequence). For the CDR3, the DNA is TGTGCCAGCTCCCTCGAGCGGGGTGATACCGGGGAGCTGTTTTTT. Amino acid sequence: CASSLERGDTGELFF.

V is TRBV15 and J is TRBJ2-3, with 9 nucleotides matching TRBD2. The germline CDR1 and CDR2 sequences are LNHNV and YYDKDF (reference sequence). The V gene end was trimmed by 5 bases and the J gene end by 6 bases; junction bases not matched to a gene: 12. There are 16 residues in the CDR3. The CDR3 sequence: CATSHVRAGGLDTQYF. Written as DNA, the CDR3 is TGTGCCACCAGCCATGTAAGGGCGGGAGGGTTGGATACGCAGTATTTT.

The rearrangement uses TRBV5-6 and TRBJ2-7; D ambiguous. This CDR3 contains 13 residues. V was cut by 0 bases and J by 7 bases, with 11 bases left in between. CDR1 is SGHDT, CDR2 YYEEEE, per germline. The CDR3 DNA reads as TGTGCCAGCAGCTTGGGAGGCGTTGGAGAGCAGTACTTC. It encodes CASSLGGVGEQYF.

The chain combines TRBV6-5 with TRBJ2-7, with TRBD1 identical over 11 bases. The germline V gene encodes CDR1 MNHEY and CDR2 SVGAGI. The CDR3 loop spans 15 amino acids. V was pared by 3 bases and J by 3 bases, with 4 bases of the junction left unmatched. Here the CDR3 reads CASSYAGTGGYEQYF. In DNA, the CDR3 is TGTGCCAGCAGTTATGCCGGGACAGGGGGCTACGAGCAGTACTTC.

The V and J genes are TRBV28 and TRBJ2-7; 9 bases align to TRBD2. The V gene's germline CDR1 is MDHEN and CDR2 SYDVKM. This CDR3 has 14 amino acids. V lost 5 bases to trimming and J lost 6 bases; unmatched junction nucleotides: 8. CDR3 coding DNA: TGTGCCAGCAGTACGTGGCTAGCGGGACGCGAGCAGTACTTC. It encodes CASSTWLAGREQYF.

The chain is built from TRBV7-6 and TRBJ2-5; D is ambiguous. CDR3 length equals 13 residues. CDR1 SGHVS and CDR2 FNYEAQ come from the germline V gene. The V and J ends lost 0 bases and 5 bases respectively, with 7 bases between them. CDR3 in DNA: TGTGCCAGCAGCTTAGCCTTCATCGAGACCCAGTACTTC. This encodes CASSLAFIETQYF.

V usage is TRBV11-3 and J usage is TRBJ2-2; 8 bases are a match to TRBD2. The CDR3 runs 16 residues. V lost 1 base to trimming and J lost 4 bases; unmatched junction nucleotides: 5. CDR1 SGHNT and CDR2 YENEEA come from the germline V gene. The CDR3 protein is CASSLAGGHSTGELFF. The CDR3 DNA reads as TGTGCCAGCAGCTTAGCGGGAGGGCATAGCACCGGGGAGCTGTTTTTT.

This rearrangement joins TRBV6-6 to TRBJ2-2; 11 bases agree with TRBD2. Germline V gives CDR1 MNHNY, CDR2 SVGAGI (reference sequence). V dropped 9 bases and J dropped 8; count of bases not matched to a gene: 8. This CDR3 is 14 amino acids long. This CDR3 reads CARKVAGGTGELFF. Here the CDR3 DNA reads TGTGCCAGGAAGGTAGCGGGAGGGACGGGGGAGCTGTTTTTT.

The gene calls are TRBV7-9 and TRBJ2-4; D perhaps matches TRBD2 (6 bases). CDR3 length: 18 residues. Looked up from germline, CDR1 is SEHNR and CDR2 is FQNEAQ (reference sequence). V lost 1 base and J lost 3, with 19 bases in between. CDR3 loop: CASSLGVGGARGKNIQYF. Written as DNA, the CDR3 is TGTGCCAGCAGCTTAGGGGTTGGCGGGGCGAGAGGCAAAAACATTCAGTACTTC. Supplemented by reference TRBV7-9 and TRBJ2-4, the full variable domain reads DTGVSQNPRHKITKRGQNVTFRCDPISEHNRLYWYRQTLGQGPEFLTYFQNEAQLEKSRLLSDRFSAERPKGSFSTLEIQRTEQGDSAMYLCASSLGVGGARGKNIQYFGAGTRLSVL.

This clone appeared once. The junction shows a germline mismatch at one end, possibly a read error. The chain joins TRBV7-2 to TRBJ1-5; a possible D gene is TRBD1 (6 bases). Germline V gene sequence: CDR1 SGHTA, CDR2 FQGNSA. The CDR3 totals 15 residues. In nucleotides, the CDR3 is TGTGCCAGCAGCTTAGTCACAGGGAGCAGTCAGCCCCAGCATTTT. It is translated as CASSLVTGSSQPQHF. Together with reference TRBV7-2 and TRBJ1-5, the CDR3 gives the full variable domain: GAGVSQSPSNKVTEKGKDVELRCDPISGHTALYWYRQSLGQGLEFLIYFQGNSAPDKSGLPSDRFSAERTGGSVSTLTIQRTQQEDSAVYLCASSLVTGSSQPQHFGDGTRLSIL.

This chain links TRBV11-3 with TRBJ2-7; 12 positions match TRBD2. CDR3 size: 15 residues. Germline-derived CDR1 and CDR2 are SGHNT and YENEEA. Trimming cost V 5 bases and J 3 bases; bases outside gene matches: 5. The CDR3 sequence: CASSRLAGAHYEQYF. The DNA for the CDR3 is TGTGCCAGCAGCCGACTAGCGGGGGCTCACTACGAGCAGTACTTC.